This T cell receptor beta chain emerged from a study of control samples from healthy donors and cancer patients (dated by TCRdb to 2020 to 2021). Germline trimming amounts to 4 bases on V and 2 bases on J, with 6 as the count of junction bases outside the gene matches. Taken from the germline V gene (reference sequence), the CDR1 and CDR2 loops are SGHNT and YYREEE. The CDR3 has 15 amino acids, counting the end cysteine and phenylalanine. Here the CDR3 DNA is all that survives: 45 bases in frame from base 1. Library method: the immunoSEQ multiplex PCR assay. TCRdb provides this immuneACCESS table in a form limited to in-frame rearrangements. Some clones are lacking; in checked studies, under half of them reflect an unresolved V gene, and why the rest are absent is not known. The sample yields 60,000 to 70,000 clones; roughly 84% were counted once. 2.9% of the sample is held by the ten biggest clonotypes.

To note about this clone: It has no known antigen specificity. Per-base quality was not reported, and no clone a single base away is much larger than it.

The sequence links TRBV5-4 to TRBJ1-3; the junction holds 7 bases that match TRBD1. The receptor was derived from a woman in her forties or fifties with lung cancer. The sequencing input was PBMCs. The bases read TGTGCCAGCAGCCCACGACAGGGCCCTGGAAACACCATATATTTT. Its protein is CASSPRQGPGNTIYF.